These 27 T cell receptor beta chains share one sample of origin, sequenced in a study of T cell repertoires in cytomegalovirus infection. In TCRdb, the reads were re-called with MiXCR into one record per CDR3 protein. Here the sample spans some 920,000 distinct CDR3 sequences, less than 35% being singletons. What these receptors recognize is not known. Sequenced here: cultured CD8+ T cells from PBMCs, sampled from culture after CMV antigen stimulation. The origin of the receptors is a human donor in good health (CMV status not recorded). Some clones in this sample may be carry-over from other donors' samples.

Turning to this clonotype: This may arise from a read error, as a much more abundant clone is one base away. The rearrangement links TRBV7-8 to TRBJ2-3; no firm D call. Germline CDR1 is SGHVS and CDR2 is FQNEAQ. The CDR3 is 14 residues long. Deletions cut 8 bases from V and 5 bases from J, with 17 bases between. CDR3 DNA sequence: TGTGCCAGCTCGTGGATAGGGCAAAGAGATACGCAGTATTTT. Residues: CASSWIGQRDTQYF.

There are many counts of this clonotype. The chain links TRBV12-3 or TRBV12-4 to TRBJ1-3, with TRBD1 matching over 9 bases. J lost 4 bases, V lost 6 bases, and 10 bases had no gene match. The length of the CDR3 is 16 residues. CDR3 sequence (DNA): TGTGCCAGCAGGGTCCTGGACAGGGGTTCGGGAAACACCATATATTTT. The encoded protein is CASRVLDRGSGNTIYF.

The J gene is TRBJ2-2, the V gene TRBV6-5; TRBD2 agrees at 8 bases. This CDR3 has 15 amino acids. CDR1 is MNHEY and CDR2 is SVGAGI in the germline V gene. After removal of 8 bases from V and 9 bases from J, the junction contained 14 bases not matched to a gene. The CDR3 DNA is TGTGCCAGCGGCCCAAGCGGGGGCTCATGGAGGGAGCTGTTTTTT. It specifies CASGPSGGSWRELFF.

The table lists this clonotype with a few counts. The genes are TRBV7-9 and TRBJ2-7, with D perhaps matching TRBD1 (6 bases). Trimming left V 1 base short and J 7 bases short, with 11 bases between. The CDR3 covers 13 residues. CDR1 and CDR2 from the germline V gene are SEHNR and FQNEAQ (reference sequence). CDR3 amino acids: CASSLGGQEEQYF. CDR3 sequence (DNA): TGTGCCAGCAGCTTAGGGGGGCAAGAGGAGCAGTACTTC.

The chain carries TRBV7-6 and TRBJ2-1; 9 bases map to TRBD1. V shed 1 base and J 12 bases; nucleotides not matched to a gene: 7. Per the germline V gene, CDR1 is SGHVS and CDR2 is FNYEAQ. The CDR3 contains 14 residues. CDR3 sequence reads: CASSLVQGAVGQFF. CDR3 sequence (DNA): TGTGCCAGCAGCTTAGTACAGGGGGCAGTCGGGCAGTTCTTC.

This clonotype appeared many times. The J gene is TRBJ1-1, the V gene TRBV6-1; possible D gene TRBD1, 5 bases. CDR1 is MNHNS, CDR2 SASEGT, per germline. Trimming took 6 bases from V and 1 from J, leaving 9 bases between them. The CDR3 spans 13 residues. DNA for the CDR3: TGTGCCAGCAGGCCCGGGGGGAACACTGAAGCTTTCTTT. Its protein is CASRPGGNTEAFF.

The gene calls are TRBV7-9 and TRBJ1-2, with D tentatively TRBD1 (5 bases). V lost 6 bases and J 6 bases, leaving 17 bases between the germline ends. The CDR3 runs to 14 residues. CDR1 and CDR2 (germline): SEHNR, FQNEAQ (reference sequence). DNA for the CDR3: TGTGCCAGCAGACCCCAGAGCTTCAGGGATGGCTACACCTTC. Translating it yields CASRPQSFRDGYTF. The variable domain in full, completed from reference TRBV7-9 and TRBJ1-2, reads DTGVSQNPRHKITKRGQNVTFRCDPISEHNRLYWYRQTLGQGPEFLTYFQNEAQLEKSRLLSDRFSAERPKGSFSTLEIQRTEQGDSAMYLCASRPQSFRDGYTFGSGTRLTVV.

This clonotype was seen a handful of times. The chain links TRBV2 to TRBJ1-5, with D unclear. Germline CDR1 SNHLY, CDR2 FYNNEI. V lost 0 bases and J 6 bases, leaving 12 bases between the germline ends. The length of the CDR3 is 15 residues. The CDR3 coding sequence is TGTGCCAGCAGTGAAGCAATTTGGGGAACTCAGCCCCAGCATTTT. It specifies CASSEAIWGTQPQHF. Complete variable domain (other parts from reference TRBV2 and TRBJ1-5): EPEVTQTPSHQVTQMGQEVILRCVPISNHLYFYWYRQILGQKVEFLVSFYNNEISEKSEIFDDQFSVERPDGSNFTLKIRSTKLEDSAMYFCASSEAIWGTQPQHFGDGTRLSIL.

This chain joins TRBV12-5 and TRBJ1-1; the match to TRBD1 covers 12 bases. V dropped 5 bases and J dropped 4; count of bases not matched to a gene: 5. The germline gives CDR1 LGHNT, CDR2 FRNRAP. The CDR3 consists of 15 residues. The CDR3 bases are TGTGCTAGTGGTACCGGGACAGGGGGCTTCACTGAAGCTTTCTTT. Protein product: CASGTGTGGFTEAFF.

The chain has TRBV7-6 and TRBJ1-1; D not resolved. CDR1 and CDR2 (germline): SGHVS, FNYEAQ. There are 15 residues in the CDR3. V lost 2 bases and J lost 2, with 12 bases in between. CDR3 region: CASSLQAGFNTEAFF. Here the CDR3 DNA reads TGTGCCAGCAGCTTACAAGCAGGCTTCAACACTGAAGCTTTCTTT.

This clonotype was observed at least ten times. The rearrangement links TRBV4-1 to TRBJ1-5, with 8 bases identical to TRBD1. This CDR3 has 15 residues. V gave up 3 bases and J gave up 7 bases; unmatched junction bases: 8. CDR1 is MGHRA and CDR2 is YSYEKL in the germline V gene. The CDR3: CASSQAGQGGQPQHF. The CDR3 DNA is TGCGCCAGCAGCCAGGCAGGACAGGGAGGACAGCCCCAGCATTTT.

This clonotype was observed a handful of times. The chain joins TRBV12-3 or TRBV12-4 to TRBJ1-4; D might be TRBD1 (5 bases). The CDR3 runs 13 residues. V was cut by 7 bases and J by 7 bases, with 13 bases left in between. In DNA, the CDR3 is TGTGCCAGCACCCCGGGGGGTGGTGAAAAACTGTTTTTT. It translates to CASTPGGGEKLFF.

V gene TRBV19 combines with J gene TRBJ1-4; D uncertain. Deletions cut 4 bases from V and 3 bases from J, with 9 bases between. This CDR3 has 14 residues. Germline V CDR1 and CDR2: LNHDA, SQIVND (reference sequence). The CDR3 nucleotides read TGTGCCAGTAGTACTGGACGGTCTAATGAAAAACTGTTTTTT. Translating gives CASSTGRSNEKLFF.

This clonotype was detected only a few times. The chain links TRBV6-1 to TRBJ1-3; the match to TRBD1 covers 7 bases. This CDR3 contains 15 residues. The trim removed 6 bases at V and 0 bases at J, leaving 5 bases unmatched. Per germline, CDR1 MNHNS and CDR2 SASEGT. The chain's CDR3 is CASRRQGPSGNTIYF. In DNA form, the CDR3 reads TGTGCCAGCAGGCGACAGGGACCCTCTGGAAACACCATATATTTT.

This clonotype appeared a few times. CDR3 bases: TGTGCCAGCAGTCTTAGCCCCGGGACAAGGGGACGCGGGGAGCTGTTTTTT. The encoded protein is CASSLSPGTRGRGELFF. The chain uses TRBV11-2 and TRBJ2-2; D may be TRBD1 (6 bases). The CDR3 length is 17 residues. The germline V gene has CDR1 SGHAT and CDR2 FQNNGV. V lost 6 bases and J 7 bases, leaving 24 bases between the germline ends.

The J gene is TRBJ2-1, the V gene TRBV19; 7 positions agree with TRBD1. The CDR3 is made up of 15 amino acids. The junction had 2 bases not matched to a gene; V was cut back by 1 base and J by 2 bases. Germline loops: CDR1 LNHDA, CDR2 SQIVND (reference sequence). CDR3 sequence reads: CASSIGDRAYNEQFF. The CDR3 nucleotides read TGTGCCAGTAGTATAGGAGACAGGGCCTACAATGAGCAGTTCTTC.

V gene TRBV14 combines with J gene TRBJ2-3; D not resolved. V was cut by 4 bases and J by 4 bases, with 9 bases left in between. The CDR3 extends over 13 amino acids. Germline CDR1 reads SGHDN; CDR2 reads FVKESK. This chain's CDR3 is CASSPWSSDTQYF. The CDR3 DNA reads TGTGCCAGCAGCCCATGGTCGTCAGATACGCAGTATTTT.

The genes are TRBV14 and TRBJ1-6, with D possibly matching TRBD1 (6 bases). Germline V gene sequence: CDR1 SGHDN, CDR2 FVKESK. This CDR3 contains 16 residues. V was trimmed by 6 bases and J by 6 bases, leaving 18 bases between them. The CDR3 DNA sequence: TGTGCCAGCAGACCACAGGGTGAAGGGGTTAATTCACCCCTCCACTTT. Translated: CASRPQGEGVNSPLHF.

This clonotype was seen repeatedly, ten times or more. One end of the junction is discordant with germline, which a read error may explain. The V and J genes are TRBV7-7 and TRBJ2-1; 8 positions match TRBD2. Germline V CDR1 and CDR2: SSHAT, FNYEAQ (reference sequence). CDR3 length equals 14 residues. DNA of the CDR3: TGTGCTAGCAGCTTAGACCGGGGGGGCAATGAGCAGTTCTTC. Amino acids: CASSLDRGGNEQFF.

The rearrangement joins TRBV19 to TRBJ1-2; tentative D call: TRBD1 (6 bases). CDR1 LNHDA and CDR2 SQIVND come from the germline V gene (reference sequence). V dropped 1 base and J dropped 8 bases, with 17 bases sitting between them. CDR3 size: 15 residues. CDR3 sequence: CASSIALVGGSGYTF. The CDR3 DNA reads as TGTGCCAGTAGTATAGCCCTGGTCGGGGGCTCCGGCTACACCTTC.

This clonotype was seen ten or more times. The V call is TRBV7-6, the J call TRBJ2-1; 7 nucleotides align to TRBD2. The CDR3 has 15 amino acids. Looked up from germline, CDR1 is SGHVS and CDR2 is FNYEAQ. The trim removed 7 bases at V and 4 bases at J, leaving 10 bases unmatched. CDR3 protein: CASTPAASGYNEQFF. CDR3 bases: TGTGCCAGCACCCCCGCTGCTAGCGGATACAATGAGCAGTTCTTC.

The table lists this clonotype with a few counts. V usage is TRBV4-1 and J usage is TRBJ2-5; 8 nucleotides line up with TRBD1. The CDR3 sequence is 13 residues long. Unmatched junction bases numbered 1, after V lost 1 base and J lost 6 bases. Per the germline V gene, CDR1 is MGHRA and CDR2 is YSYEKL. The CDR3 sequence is CASSQGTGKTQYF. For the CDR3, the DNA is TGCGCCAGCAGCCAAGGGACAGGGAAGACCCAGTACTTC.

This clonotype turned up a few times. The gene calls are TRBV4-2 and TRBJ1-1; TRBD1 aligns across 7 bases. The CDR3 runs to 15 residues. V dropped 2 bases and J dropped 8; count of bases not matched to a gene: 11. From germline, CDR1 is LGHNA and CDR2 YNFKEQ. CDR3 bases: TGTGCCAGCAGCCAAACAAGGGGGCTCCCATACGAAGCTTTCTTT. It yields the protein CASSQTRGLPYEAFF.

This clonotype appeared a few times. CDR3 residues: CASSLSVVGTKNIQYF. The CDR3 region has the DNA TGTGCCAGCAGTCTTTCGGTCGTGGGGACCAAAAACATTCAGTACTTC. V usage is TRBV12-3 or TRBV12-4 and J usage is TRBJ2-4; D remains unclear. The V end lost 5 bases, the J end lost 2 bases, and 16 bases lay between the germline ends. CDR3 length equals 16 residues.

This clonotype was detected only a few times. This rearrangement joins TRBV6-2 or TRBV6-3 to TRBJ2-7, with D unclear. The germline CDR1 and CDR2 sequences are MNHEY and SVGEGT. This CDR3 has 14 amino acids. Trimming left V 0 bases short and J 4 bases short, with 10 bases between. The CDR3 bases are TGTGCCAGCAGTTACTCGAGGCCAGGATACGAGCAGTACGTC. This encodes CASSYSRPGYEQYV.

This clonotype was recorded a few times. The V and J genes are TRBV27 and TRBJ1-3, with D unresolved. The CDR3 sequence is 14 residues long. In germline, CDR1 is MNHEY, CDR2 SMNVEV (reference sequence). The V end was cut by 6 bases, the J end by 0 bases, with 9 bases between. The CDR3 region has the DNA TGTGCCAGCAGCCTAAGCCTCTCTGGAAACACCATATATTTT. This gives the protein CASSLSLSGNTIYF.

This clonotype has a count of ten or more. CDR3 loop: CASSLTAQSHEQFF. The CDR3, as DNA: TGTGCCAGCAGCTTAACTGCCCAATCGCATGAGCAGTTCTTC. The V and J genes are TRBV7-3 and TRBJ2-1; unclear D gene. From germline, CDR1 is SGHTA and CDR2 FQGTGA. Deletions cut 0 bases from V and 8 bases from J, with 11 bases between. This CDR3 region has 14 residues.